This T cell receptor (beta chain) appears in the sequencing data of a study of OX40 agonist ivuxolimab in advanced cancers. Background for the entire study: Ivuxolimab was an agonistic, fully human IgG2 monoclonal antibody directed against OX40 (CD134), a costimulatory receptor. Prior anti-PD-1, anti-PD-L1 or anti-CTLA-4 therapy was permitted, and 30% to 50% of dose-escalation patients had received checkpoint inhibitors. The point of sequencing TCRbeta in the periphery was to test whether ivuxolimab changed TCR sequence diversity and drove clonal T-cell expansion. Intravenous ivuxolimab was administered to patients every 2 weeks at six dose levels: 0.01, 0.1, 0.3, 1.5, 3 and 10 mg/kg. Of the approximately 54 dose-escalation patients, hepatocellular carcinoma was present in about 20, melanoma in approximately 15, renal cell carcinoma in 9 and head and neck cancer in 9. The paper covers the monotherapy dose-escalation part of the phase I ivuxolimab trial, which included N of about 50 patients. A male proportion of roughly 80% and a mean age of 60 years, ranging from about 23 to 90, were recorded for the dose-escalation cohort. Partial responses occurred in three dose-escalation patients, of whom one had hepatocellular carcinoma and two had cutaneous melanoma.

General findings and caveats noted by the study authors: At doses of 0.1 to 3.0 mg/kg, clonal expansion of both CD4+ and CD8+ T cells in blood was seen between baseline and week 6. Partial responders in the 0.1-3.0 mg/kg groups had among the lowest normalized peripheral clonal expansion, especially among CD8+ T cells. On average, CD8+ T cells showed more expanded clones than CD4+ T cells after ivuxolimab. The antigen specificity of the peripheral T cells that underwent clonal expansion was not determined. Low levels of normalized T-cell clonal expansion were also seen in some patients who did not respond.

Patients with a history of autoimmune disease or receiving systemic immunosuppression were excluded from the trial. Peripheral blood for TCR sequencing was collected from all dose cohorts at baseline, on cycle 4 day 1, and on cycle 7 day 1. The samples were drawn from a first-in-human, open-label, multicenter phase I dose-escalation trial of ivuxolimab. Adults with locally advanced or metastatic head and neck squamous cell, hepatocellular, melanoma or renal cell carcinoma were enrolled in the trial. Before TCR sequencing, CD4+ and CD8+ T cells were separately sorted from peripheral blood. This clone is medium-sized (0.01 to 0.1%). Its antigen remains unidentified. No base quality values were provided; no much bigger clone lies one nucleotide off. Including the terminal cysteine and phenylalanine, the CDR3 comprises 12 residues. Only the CDR3 region is kept as DNA, spanning 36 bases read in frame from base 1. CDR1 is given as SGDLS and CDR2 as YYNGEE, both from the germline V gene. Cut back by 0 bases and 7 bases, the V and J ends lie 5 bases apart.

Genomic DNA was isolated from the sorted cells so that the TCRbeta CDR3 region could be sequenced. The immunoSEQ Assay was used for sequencing of TCRbeta CDR3 regions. TCRdb obtained this table from immuneACCESS and retained in-frame rearrangements with V and J assigned. These tables miss some clones; where compared with another copy, unresolved V genes account for less than half of the shortfall, and the remainder is unexplained. The sample yields about 48,000 clones; around 84% were counted once. The ten largest make up 1.5% to 2% of the sample. The chain is encoded by TRBV9 joined to TRBJ2-1, with the D gene too uncertain to name. Specimen: CD4+ or CD8+ T cells sorted from blood, collected in a trial of the OX40 agonist ivuxolimab. The sequence was obtained from an adult with an advanced solid tumor such as melanoma, head and neck, liver or kidney cancer. The bases are TGTGCCAGCAGCGTAGATTTAAATGAGCAGTTCTTC. It encodes CASSVDLNEQFF. Beyond the CDR3, the reference TRBV9 and TRBJ2-1 genes provide the residues; the full variable domain reads: DSGVTQTPKHLITATGQRVTLRCSPRSGDLSVYWYQQSLDQGLQFLIQYYNGEERAKGNILERFSAQQFPDLHSELNLSSLELGDSALYFCASSVDLNEQFFGPGTRLTVL.